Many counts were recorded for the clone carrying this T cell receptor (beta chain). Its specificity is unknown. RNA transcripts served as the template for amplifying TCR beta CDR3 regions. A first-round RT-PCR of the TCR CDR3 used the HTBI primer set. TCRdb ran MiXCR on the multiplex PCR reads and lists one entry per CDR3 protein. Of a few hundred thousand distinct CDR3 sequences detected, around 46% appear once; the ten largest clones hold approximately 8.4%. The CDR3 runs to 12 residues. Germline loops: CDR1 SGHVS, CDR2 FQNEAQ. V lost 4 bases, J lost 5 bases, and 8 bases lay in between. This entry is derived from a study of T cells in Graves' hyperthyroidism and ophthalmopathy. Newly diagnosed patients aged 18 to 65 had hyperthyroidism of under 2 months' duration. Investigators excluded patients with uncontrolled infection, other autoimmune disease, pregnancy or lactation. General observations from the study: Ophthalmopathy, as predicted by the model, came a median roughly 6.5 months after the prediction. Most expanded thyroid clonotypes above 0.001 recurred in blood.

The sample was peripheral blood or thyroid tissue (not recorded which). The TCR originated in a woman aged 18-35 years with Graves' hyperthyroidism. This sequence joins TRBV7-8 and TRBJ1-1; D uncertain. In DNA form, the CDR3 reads TGTGCCAGCAGCTCGAGCTGGACTGAAGCTTTCTTT. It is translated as CASSSSWTEAFF.